The sequence of this T cell receptor (beta chain) was determined in a study of T cells after yellow fever vaccination. Study observations and caveats: Weaker, the secondary response peaked sooner, at day 5 versus 15.

MiXCR was run by TCRdb on the 5' RACE reads, yielding one entry per CDR3 protein. This table holds under 50,000 distinct CDR3 sequences, around 6.4% found once. Germline CDR1 SGHTA, CDR2 FQGTGA. Trimming took 5 bases from V and 3 from J, leaving 13 bases between them. CDR3 length: 14 amino acids. This clonotype showed up just a few times. The material was PBMCs, either bulk or a sorted T-cell subset (CD4+, CD8+, memory, or dextramer-sorted; not recorded which), obtained 45 days after the yellow fever booster vaccination. The genes are TRBV7-3 and TRBJ1-1; TRBD1 is a possible D gene (6 bases). This clonotype was sampled from a man aged 25 to 40 who received the YFV17D yellow fever vaccine. CDR3 DNA sequence: TGTGCCAGCAGCCGATCCTCAGGGGACACTGAAGCTTTCTTT. Encoded protein: CASSRSSGDTEAFF.